One TCR beta chain is described in this entry. Its antigen is not identified. The data belong to a study of cytomegalovirus exposure and HLA in healthy donors. Study at large: An early data release held tens of millions of unique TCRs from HLA-typed donors. Study-level findings and limits: Most TCR sequences were uncommon, yet certain public TCRs appeared in many donors. It is likely that the observed cluster of highly shared sequence variants was a sequencing artifact. A later analysis reportedly found that, within productive TCRs, an Asian-associated ancestry cluster had fewer N-insertions than the mean observed across the roughly 700 donors.

V shed 0 bases, J shed 0 bases, and the junction held 5 bases outside the gene matches. Per the germline V gene, CDR1 is LGHNA and CDR2 is YSLEER. This CDR3 contains 17 residues. With 60 Vbeta and 13 Jbeta primers, the PCR was carried out. TCRdb's table, derived via immunoSEQ multiplex PCR, lists solely in-frame clones and lacks some. The table has more than 150,000 clones, 75% to 85% seen once. The receptor's source is a man younger than 35 in good health and CMV-seronegative. The V gene is TRBV4-3, the J gene TRBJ2-4; TRBD2 matches 7 bases. Input material: PBMCs. The CDR3 DNA reads as TGCGCCAGCAGCCAAGATTCGAGCGGGGTAGCCAAAAACATTCAGTACTTC. It is translated as CASSQDSSGVAKNIQYF.